This T cell receptor beta chain was captured in a study of blood T cell repertoires in COVID-19. Study overall: The samples span acute and convalescent COVID-19 from the United States, Italy and Spain. In each case, the material was cDNA or gDNA derived from T cells, B-cell-depleted T cells, or PBMCs.

Original processing notes: Reference gene primer amplification yielded estimated nucleated cell counts. Only in-frame clones appear in the TCRdb table, and some are missing; sequencing was by immunoSEQ multiplex PCR. V and J calls and clone size are copied from that table; D and trimming were computed from the DNA. This table holds about 190,000 clones, 88% found once. The CDR3 is made up of 16 amino acids. V dropped 5 bases and J dropped 3; count of bases not matched to a gene: 10. Germline CDR1 SGHTA, CDR2 FQGNSA. The gene calls are TRBV7-2 and TRBJ2-3, with 8 positions matching TRBD2. The material sequenced was peripheral blood. The TCR was taken from a middle-aged man with active or convalescent COVID-19. The chain's CDR3 is CASSLIAGMATDTQYF. As DNA, the CDR3 is TGTGCCAGCAGCCTTATAGCGGGAATGGCTACAGATACGCAGTATTTT.